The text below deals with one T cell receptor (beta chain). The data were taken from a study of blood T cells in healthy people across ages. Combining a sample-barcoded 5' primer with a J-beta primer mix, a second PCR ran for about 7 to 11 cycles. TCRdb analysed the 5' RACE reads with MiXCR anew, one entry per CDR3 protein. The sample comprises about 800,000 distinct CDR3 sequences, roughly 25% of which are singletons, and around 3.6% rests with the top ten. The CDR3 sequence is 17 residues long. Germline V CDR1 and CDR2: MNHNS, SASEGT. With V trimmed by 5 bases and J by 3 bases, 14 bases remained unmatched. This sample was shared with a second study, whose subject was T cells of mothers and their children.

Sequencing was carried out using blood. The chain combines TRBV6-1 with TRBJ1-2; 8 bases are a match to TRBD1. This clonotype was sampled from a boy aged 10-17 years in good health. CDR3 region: CASSRGTGERSHYGYTF. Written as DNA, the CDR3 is TGTGCCAGCAGTCGCGGGACAGGAGAGCGTTCTCACTATGGCTACACCTTC.